The 21 T cell receptor beta chains in this list originate from one sample, sequenced in a study of glioma-infiltrating T cells. Amplification of TCR alpha and beta CDR3 regions from RNA used iRepertoire nested multiplex PCR. TCRdb reanalysed the multiplex PCR reads using MiXCR and keeps one entry per CDR3 protein. The data show roughly 100,000 distinct CDR3 sequences, about 28% seen once. Sequences were obtained from glioma tissue, nonneoplastic brain tissue, or PBMCs (not recorded which). Source of these receptors: a human donor with low-grade glioma or glioblastoma, undergoing nonglioma brain surgery, or in good health (not recorded which).

The chain carries TRBV2 and TRBJ1-2, with TRBD1 as a possible D gene (5 bases). V dropped 4 bases and J dropped 8 bases, with 14 bases sitting between them. This CDR3 has 13 amino acids. In germline, CDR1 is SNHLY, CDR2 FYNNEI. CDR3 sequence reads: CASSGRAGDGYTF. The CDR3 region has the DNA TGTGCCAGCAGTGGGAGGGCCGGGGACGGCTACACCTTC.

This clonotype was observed at least ten times. The chain combines TRBV7-9 with TRBJ1-5, with no clear D. This CDR3 has 14 residues. Trimming left V 3 bases short and J 4 bases short, with 10 bases between. CDR1 is SEHNR, CDR2 FQNEAQ, per germline (reference sequence). The CDR3 coding sequence is TGTGCCAGCAGCTTTCTGGACGGGAATCAGCCCCAGCATTTT. Protein product: CASSFLDGNQPQHF.

The table lists this clonotype with many counts. The chain couples TRBV18 to TRBJ1-3; no clear D. This CDR3 is built from 14 residues. Germline CDR1 KGHSH, CDR2 LQKENI. Trimming pared 3 bases from V and 0 bases from J, leaving 6 bases between. The CDR3 bases are TGTGCCAGCTCACCGGGCAGCTCTGGAAACACCATATATTTT. This encodes CASSPGSSGNTIYF.

This chain joins TRBV13 and TRBJ1-1; 7 nucleotides agree with TRBD1. J was trimmed by 12 bases and V by 5 bases; bases with no gene match: 9. CDR3 length: 12 residues. Looked up from germline, CDR1 is PRHDT and CDR2 is FYEKMQ (reference sequence). In DNA, the CDR3 is TGTGCCAGCAGCATCTACAGGGGCCGAACTTTCTTT. This codes for CASSIYRGRTFF.

This clonotype has ten or more counts. The rearrangement joins TRBV24-1 to TRBJ2-5, with TRBD2 identical over 7 bases. Germline V gives CDR1 KGHDR, CDR2 SFDVKD. V shed 3 bases and J 0 bases; nucleotides not matched to a gene: 6. CDR3 length equals 16 residues. The chain's CDR3 is CATSDSPAGYQETQYF. Written as DNA, the CDR3 is TGTGCCACCAGTGATAGTCCAGCGGGGTACCAAGAGACCCAGTACTTC.

This clonotype has at least ten counts. The chain has TRBV29-1 and TRBJ1-1; 10 bases are shared with TRBD1. J was trimmed by 5 bases and V by 6 bases; bases with no gene match: 9. Germline V gene lookup returns CDR1 SQVTM and CDR2 ANQGSEA. This CDR3 has 14 residues. Written as DNA, the CDR3 is TGCAGCGTGTGGACAGGGGGGGTGAGAACTGAAGCTTTCTTT. As protein: CSVWTGGVRTEAFF.

This clonotype was seen ten or more times. CDR3: CASSPNSNQPQHF. Written as DNA, the CDR3 is TGTGCCAGCAGCCCTAATAGCAATCAGCCCCAGCATTTT. The rearrangement joins TRBV7-2 to TRBJ1-5; D remains ambiguous. Germline assignment: CDR1 SGHTA and CDR2 FQGNSA. V was clipped by 5 bases and J by 0 bases, with 5 bases between them. The CDR3 runs 13 residues.

This clonotype was observed a single time. This may stem from a read error, because a much larger clone lies one nucleotide away. The gene calls are TRBV28 and TRBJ2-5, with 15 bases identical to TRBD2. CDR3 length equals 16 residues. The germline V gene has CDR1 MDHEN and CDR2 SYDVKM. V shed 4 bases and J 3 bases; nucleotides not matched to a gene: 3. CDR3 bases: TGTGCCAGCAGTTCGGGACTAGCGGGGGGCAAAGAGACCCAGTACTTC. Its translation is CASSSGLAGGKETQYF.

J is TRBJ2-3 and V is TRBV6-1; 8 nucleotides agree with TRBD2. This CDR3 is 15 amino acids long. With V trimmed by 6 bases and J by 3 bases, 8 bases remained unmatched. In germline, CDR1 is MNHNS, CDR2 SASEGT. Here the CDR3 reads CASSPGRGETDTQYF. The CDR3 DNA follows: TGTGCCAGCAGCCCCGGGAGGGGCGAAACAGATACGCAGTATTTT.

This clonotype was observed many times. This chain joins TRBV2 and TRBJ2-3; either TRBD1 or TRBD2 may fit D (6 bases each). The germline CDR1 and CDR2 sequences are SNHLY and FYNNEI. With 4 bases removed from V and 8 bases from J, the gap between germline ends came to 13 bases. This CDR3 spans 13 amino acids. The CDR3 loop reads CASSARGDLTQYF. The CDR3 DNA is TGTGCCAGCAGTGCAAGGGGGGATCTTACGCAGTATTTT.

This clonotype was counted many times. The chain combines TRBV7-3 with TRBJ2-3; the D is unclear. Trimming pared 0 bases from V and 6 bases from J, leaving 7 bases between. Germline V lookup: CDR1 SGHTA, CDR2 FQGTGA. There are 13 residues in the CDR3. The CDR3 bases are TGTGCCAGCAGCTTAACACCCTCGGATACGCAGTATTTT. As protein: CASSLTPSDTQYF.

This clonotype was observed once. Given a much more abundant clone one base away, this may be a read error. The rearrangement links TRBV20-1 to TRBJ1-1; 8 bases map to TRBD1. Germline assignment: CDR1 DFQATT and CDR2 SNEGSKA (reference sequence). The J segment lost 10 bases and the V segment lost 6 bases, leaving 16 bases of the junction unmatched. CDR3 length: 14 residues. The CDR3: CSAQPLGQGIGAFF. DNA for the CDR3: TGCAGTGCACAGCCCTTAGGACAGGGAATTGGAGCTTTCTTT.

This clonotype showed up many times. The chain carries TRBV6-1 and TRBJ1-3; possibly TRBD1 for D (6 bases). Germline CDR1 MNHNS, CDR2 SASEGT. There are 14 residues in the CDR3. V shed 6 bases and J shed 3 bases, with 12 bases lying between them. CDR3 in amino acids: CASSLRGGGNTIYF. The CDR3 bases are TGTGCCAGCAGCCTTAGAGGGGGTGGAAACACCATATATTTT.

As for this clonotype: This may arise from a read error, as a much more abundant clone is one base away. The V and J genes are TRBV6-5 and TRBJ1-1, with a possible D match to TRBD1 (5 bases). This CDR3 is 16 amino acids long. Looked up from germline, CDR1 is MNHEY and CDR2 is SVGAGI. The V end lost 3 bases, the J end lost 5 bases, and 19 bases lay between the germline ends. Written as DNA, the CDR3 is TGTGCCAGCAGTTATAAACCCTGGGGGTTGAGAACTGAAGCTTTCTTT. Translating gives CASSYKPWGLRTEAFF.

This chain joins TRBV7-8 and TRBJ2-3; 9 nucleotides match TRBD2. The CDR3 spans 16 residues. From germline, CDR1 is SGHVS and CDR2 FQNEAQ. Trimming took 3 bases from V and 8 from J; bases not matched to a gene: 12. In DNA, the CDR3 is TGTGCCAGCAGCTTCAGGACTAGCGAAGTTGGGGGTACGCAGTATTTT. Protein sequence: CASSFRTSEVGGTQYF.

This clonotype was found many times. The chain is built from TRBV7-8 and TRBJ1-1, with a weak D call TRBD1 (5 bases). In germline, CDR1 is SGHVS, CDR2 FQNEAQ. The CDR3 is made up of 14 amino acids. Trimming pared 3 bases from V and 2 bases from J, leaving 10 bases between. CDR3 bases: TGTGCCAGCAGCTTTGGCCGGGACAACACTGAAGCTTTCTTT. Amino acids: CASSFGRDNTEAFF.

In its sample, this clonotype was seen once. This chain uses TRBV9 with TRBJ2-5, with D tentatively TRBD1 or TRBD2 (5 bases each). The CDR3 contains 14 residues. V lost 0 bases and J 3 bases, leaving 9 bases between the germline ends. Per the germline V gene, CDR1 is SGDLS and CDR2 is YYNGEE. In DNA, the CDR3 is TGTGCCAGCAGCGTAGGAGGGGAGAAAGAGACCCAGTACTTC. This codes for CASSVGGEKETQYF.

This clonotype was counted ten times or more. V gene TRBV3-1 combines with J gene TRBJ1-1; 9 nucleotides agree with TRBD1. The trim removed 4 bases at V and 5 bases at J, leaving 8 bases unmatched. Germline-derived CDR1 and CDR2 are LGHDT and YNNKEL (reference sequence). This CDR3 comprises 15 residues. CDR3 sequence (DNA): TGTGCCAGCAGCCCAGAAACGACAGGGGGTACTGAAGCTTTCTTT. It is translated as CASSPETTGGTEAFF.

About this clonotype: A much larger clone differs from this one at a single base, so this may be a read error. The V and J genes are TRBV27 and TRBJ2-7, with D perhaps being TRBD1 or TRBD2 (7 bases each). Trimming shortened V by 7 bases and J by 0 bases, and 19 bases separated the two germline ends. This CDR3 comprises 16 residues. Germline-derived CDR1 and CDR2 are MNHEY and SMNVEV (reference sequence). The CDR3, as DNA: TGTGCCAGCATTAGGGGGGGACAGACATTCTCCTACGAGCAGTACTTC. It is translated as CASIRGGQTFSYEQYF.

Ten or more counts support this clonotype. J is TRBJ2-3 and V is TRBV7-8, with unresolved D. Trimming removed 1 base from V and 5 bases from J, with 13 bases in between. The CDR3 is 15 amino acids. From germline, CDR1 is SGHVS and CDR2 FQNEAQ. CDR3 nucleotide sequence: TGTGCCAGCAGCTTAGATCAGGTGCCTGGAGATACGCAGTATTTT. Encoded protein: CASSLDQVPGDTQYF.

The gene calls are TRBV7-6 and TRBJ2-5, with D maybe TRBD2 (6 bases). CDR3 length: 14 residues. The germline CDR1 and CDR2 sequences are SGHVS and FNYEAQ. Trimming left V 5 bases short and J 3 bases short, with 13 bases between. CDR3 DNA sequence: TGTGCCAGCAGCCAAACCGGACTAAAAGAGACCCAGTACTTC. It codes for CASSQTGLKETQYF. Combining the CDR3 with reference TRBV7-6 and TRBJ2-5 gives the whole variable domain GAGVSQSPRYKVTKRGQDVALRCDPISGHVSLYWYRQALGQGPEFLTYFNYEAQQDKSGLPNDRFSAERPEGSISTLTIQRTEQRDSAMYRCASSQTGLKETQYFGPGTRLLVL.